The entry below gives a single TCR beta chain sequence along with its context. This CDR3 is also generated by other DNA sequences in the sample. The PCR used 60 Vbeta and 13 Jbeta primers. Authors' data handling: A follow-up analysis tallied 73 million or so unique TCR beta chains, roughly 10 million shared. Produced via immunoSEQ multiplex PCR; TCRdb's table is partial and in-frame only. Clone size and the V and J calls come from that table; the DNA yielded D and trimming. The sample carries around 180,000 clones, 60% to 85% recorded once. With V trimmed by 3 bases and J by 2 bases, 5 bases remained unmatched. Germline V gene sequence: CDR1 SEHNR, CDR2 FQNEAQ (reference sequence). The CDR3 sequence is 15 residues long. The data were taken from a study of cytomegalovirus exposure and HLA in healthy donors. Healthy bone marrow donors supplied every sample.

The sequence derives from a man between 35 and 55 years old in good health and CMV-seronegative. Sequencing was carried out using PBMCs. V is TRBV7-9 and J is TRBJ1-2; the match to TRBD1 covers 8 bases. The CDR3 here is CASSLAGTGNYGYTF. The CDR3 DNA sequence: TGTGCCAGCAGCTTGGCAGGGACAGGCAACTATGGCTACACCTTC.